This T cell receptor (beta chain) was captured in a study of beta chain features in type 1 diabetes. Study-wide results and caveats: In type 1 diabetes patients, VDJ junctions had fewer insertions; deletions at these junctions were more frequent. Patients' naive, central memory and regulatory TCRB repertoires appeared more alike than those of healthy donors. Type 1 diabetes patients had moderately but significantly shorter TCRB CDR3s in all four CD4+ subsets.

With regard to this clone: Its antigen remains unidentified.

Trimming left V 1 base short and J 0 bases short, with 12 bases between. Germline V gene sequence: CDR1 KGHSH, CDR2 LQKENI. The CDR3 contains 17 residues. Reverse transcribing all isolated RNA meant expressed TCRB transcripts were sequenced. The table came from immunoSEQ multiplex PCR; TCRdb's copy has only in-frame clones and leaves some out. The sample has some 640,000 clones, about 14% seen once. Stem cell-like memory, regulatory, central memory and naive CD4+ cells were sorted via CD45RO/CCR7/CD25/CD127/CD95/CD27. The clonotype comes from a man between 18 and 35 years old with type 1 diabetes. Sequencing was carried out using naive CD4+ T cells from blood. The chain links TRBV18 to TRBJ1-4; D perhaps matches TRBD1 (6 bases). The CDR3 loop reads CASSPQLAGATNEKLFF. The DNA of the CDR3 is TGTGCCAGCTCACCACAGTTGGCAGGGGCAACTAATGAAAAACTGTTTTTT.